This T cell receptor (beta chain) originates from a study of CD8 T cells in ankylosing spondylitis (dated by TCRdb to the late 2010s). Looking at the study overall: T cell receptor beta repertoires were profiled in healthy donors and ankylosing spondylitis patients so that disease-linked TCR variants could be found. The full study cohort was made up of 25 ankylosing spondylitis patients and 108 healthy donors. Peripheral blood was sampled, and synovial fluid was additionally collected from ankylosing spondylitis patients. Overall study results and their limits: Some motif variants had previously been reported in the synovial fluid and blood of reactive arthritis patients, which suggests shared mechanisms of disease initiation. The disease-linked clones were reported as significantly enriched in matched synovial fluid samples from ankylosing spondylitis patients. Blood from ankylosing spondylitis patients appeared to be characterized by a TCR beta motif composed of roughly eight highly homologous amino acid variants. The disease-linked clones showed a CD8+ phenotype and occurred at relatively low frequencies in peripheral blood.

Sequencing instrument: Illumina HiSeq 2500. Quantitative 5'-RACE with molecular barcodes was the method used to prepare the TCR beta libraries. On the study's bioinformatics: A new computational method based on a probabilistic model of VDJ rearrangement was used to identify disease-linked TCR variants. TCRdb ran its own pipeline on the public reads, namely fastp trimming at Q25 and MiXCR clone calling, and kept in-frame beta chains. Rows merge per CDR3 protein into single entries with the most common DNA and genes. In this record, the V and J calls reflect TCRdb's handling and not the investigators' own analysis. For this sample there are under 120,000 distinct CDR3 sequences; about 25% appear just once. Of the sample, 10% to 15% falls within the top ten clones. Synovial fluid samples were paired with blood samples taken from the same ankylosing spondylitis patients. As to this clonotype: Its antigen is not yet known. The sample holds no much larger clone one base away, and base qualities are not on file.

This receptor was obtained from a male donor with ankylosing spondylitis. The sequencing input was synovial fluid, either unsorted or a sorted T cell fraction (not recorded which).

The nucleotides read TGTGCCAGCAGGGACGCGACAGGGTCCTACGAGCAGTACTTC. This is translated as CASRDATGSYEQYF. Recombination joined TRBV28 with TRBJ2-7, with 7 junctional bases fitting TRBD1. Trimming removed 6 bases from V and 1 base from J; the gene matches leave 6 bases unexplained. CDR1 MDHEN and CDR2 SYDVKM were looked up in the germline V gene. The CDR3 numbers 14 residues from cysteine through phenylalanine. The retained sequence is limited to the CDR3, 42 bases, with the frame set at the first base. The variable domain in full, with residues beyond the CDR3 obtained from the reference TRBV28 and TRBJ2-7 genes, is DVKVTQSSRYLVKRTGEKVFLECVQDMDHENMFWYRQDPGLGLRLIYFSYDVKMKEKGDIPEGYSVSREKKERFSLILESASTNQTSMYLCASRDATGSYEQYFGPGTRLTVT.